This is a list of T cell receptor beta chains from one sample in a study of cytomegalovirus exposure and HLA in healthy donors. Sequencing was performed with immunoSEQ multiplex PCR; in TCRdb, only in-frame clones are kept and a portion is missing. The sample yields fewer than 250,000 clones, approximately 80% seen once. The source material was PBMCs. Receptor source: a man in his forties in good health and CMV-seropositive. Both conserved end residues are part of each CDR3. Fields, in order: CDR3 length, D gene, J gene, V gene, clone size, CDR3 DNA, CDR3 protein. The D gene is left open where the match is weak. Part of the rows lack a size; the others show once, few, many or a class for expanded clones.

length: 14
D: .
J: TRBJ2-6
V: TRBV18
size: .
DNA: TGTGCCAGCTCACCCAGCTCTGGGGCCAACGTCCTGACTTTC
CDR3: CASSPSSGANVLTF

length: 16
D: .
J: TRBJ2-2
V: TRBV7-3
size: once
DNA: TGTGCCAGCAGCTCAATCGGGACACCTAACACCGGGGAGCTGTTTTTT
CDR3: CASSSIGTPNTGELFF

length: 17
D: .
J: TRBJ1-3
V: TRBV7-9
size: .
DNA: TGTGCCAGCAGCTCCCCTGGCCCTCAGGGGAGAGGAAACACCATATATTTT
CDR3: CASSSPGPQGRGNTIYF

length: 20
D: TRBD2
J: TRBJ2-5
V: TRBV4-1
size: .
DNA: TGCGCCAGCAGCCACAAACCGGGACTAGCGGGACCGACGTACCAAGAGACCCAGTACTTC
CDR3: CASSHKPGLAGPTYQETQYF

length: 15
D: .
J: TRBJ1-2
V: TRBV9
size: .
DNA: TGTGCCAGCAGCGTAGAGCCAGGGGCTAACTATGGCTACACCTTC
CDR3: CASSVEPGANYGYTF

length: 18
D: .
J: TRBJ2-7
V: TRBV4-1
size: .
DNA: TGCGCCAGCAGCCAAGGAGGCGGGGCCGATTCGAGCTCCTACGAGCAGTACTTC
CDR3: CASSQGGGADSSSYEQYF

length: 14
D: .
J: TRBJ2-7
V: TRBV2
size: .
DNA: TGTGCCAGCAGTGCGCGGGGAAGCTCCTACGAGCAGTACTTC
CDR3: CASSARGSSYEQYF

length: 15
D: .
J: TRBJ2-2
V: TRBV19
size: .
DNA: TGTGCCAGTAGTAAAGCACGGACATCCCCCGGGGAGCTGTTTTTT
CDR3: CASSKARTSPGELFF

length: 15
D: TRBD1
J: TRBJ2-7
V: TRBV6-5
size: .
DNA: TGTGCCAGCAGTTACTCCGGGACAGGGGGATACGAGCAGTACTTC
CDR3: CASSYSGTGGYEQYF

length: 13
D: TRBD1
J: TRBJ1-1
V: TRBV4-3
size: few
DNA: TGCGCCAGCAGCCAAGGGGACAGTGCTGAAGCTTTCTTT
CDR3: CASSQGDSAEAFF

length: 13
D: .
J: TRBJ2-5
V: TRBV6-6
size: .
DNA: TGTGCCAGCAGTTACGAGGCCGGCCAGCGACAGTACTTC
CDR3: CASSYEAGQRQYF

length: 15
D: .
J: TRBJ2-7
V: TRBV6-6
size: .
DNA: TGTGCCAGCAGCAAGGGGGGGGACCACCTACGGGAGCAGTACTTC
CDR3: CASSKGGDHLREQYF

length: 13
D: .
J: TRBJ2-1
V: TRBV28
size: .
DNA: TGTGCCAGCAGACCTGTAGAATACAATGAGCAGTTCTTC
CDR3: CASRPVEYNEQFF

length: 14
D: TRBD2
J: TRBJ2-1
V: TRBV5-5
size: .
DNA: TGTGCCAGCAGCTCCCGTCTAGCGGGCTATGAGCAGTTCTTC
CDR3: CASSSRLAGYEQFF

length: 19
D: TRBD1
J: TRBJ1-2
V: TRBV9
size: .
DNA: TGTGCCAGCAGCACAGCGGCTTCGGTACAGGGGGCTCGAAAAATTGGCTACACCTTC
CDR3: CASSTAASVQGARKIGYTF

length: 17
D: TRBD2
J: TRBJ2-3
V: TRBV9
size: .
DNA: TGTGCCAGCAGCGTAGGCCCTAGCGGGTCGGGTTTAGATACGCAGTATTTT
CDR3: CASSVGPSGSGLDTQYF

length: 17
D: TRBD1
J: TRBJ2-7
V: TRBV12-5
size: .
DNA: TGTGCTAGTGGTTCATTCCGGGACAGGGAATTCCCTAACGAGCAGTACTTC
CDR3: CASGSFRDREFPNEQYF

length: 14
D: TRBD2
J: TRBJ2-7
V: TRBV10-3
size: .
DNA: TGTGCCATCAGTGAACTAGCGGGGACCTACGAGCAGTACTTC
CDR3: CAISELAGTYEQYF

length: 19
D: TRBD2
J: TRBJ2-3
V: TRBV27
size: .
DNA: TGTGCCAGCAGCCCCCGGTGGACTAGCGGGTCTTTTAAGCCTGGTACGCAGTATTTT
CDR3: CASSPRWTSGSFKPGTQYF

length: 15
D: TRBD1
J: TRBJ1-3
V: TRBV9
size: .
DNA: TGTGCCAGCAGCCTACAGGGGTCGTATGGAAACACCATATATTTT
CDR3: CASSLQGSYGNTIYF

length: 15
D: TRBD1
J: TRBJ1-4
V: TRBV7-9
size: .
DNA: TGTGCCAGCAGCTTTCCGGGCAGGGGGCGAGAAAAACTGTTTTTT
CDR3: CASSFPGRGREKLFF

length: 15
D: TRBD1
J: TRBJ1-2
V: TRBV5-8
size: .
DNA: TGTGCCAGCAGCTTCACTCGACAGGGCCGATGGGGCTACACCTTC
CDR3: CASSFTRQGRWGYTF

length: 15
D: .
J: TRBJ1-1
V: TRBV7-9
size: .
DNA: TGTGCCAGCAGCTTAGGGGCGGAACGGGAGAAAGGAGCTTTCTTT
CDR3: CASSLGAEREKGAFF

length: 16
D: .
J: TRBJ2-7
V: TRBV27
size: .
DNA: TGTGCCAGCAGTCCCGAACATGGACAGCTACACTACGAGCAGTACTTC
CDR3: CASSPEHGQLHYEQYF

length: 18
D: TRBD2
J: TRBJ2-1
V: TRBV4-1
size: .
DNA: TGCGCCAGCAGCCAAGTAAAACCGGGACTAGCCCAAGCCGGTGAGCAGTTCTTC
CDR3: CASSQVKPGLAQAGEQFF

length: 18
D: .
J: TRBJ2-1
V: TRBV7-9
size: .
DNA: TGTGCCAGCAGCTTAGGACCGGGTCGGGGGGCGGTACACAATGAGCAGTTCTTC
CDR3: CASSLGPGRGAVHNEQFF

length: 18
D: TRBD2
J: TRBJ2-7
V: TRBV9
size: few
DNA: TGTGCCAGCAGCCTCCAACCGACTAGCGGGGGGGCATCCTACGAGCAGTACTTC
CDR3: CASSLQPTSGGASYEQYF

length: 12
D: .
J: TRBJ2-5
V: TRBV5-1
size: .
DNA: TGCGCCAGCAGCTTCTCCCCAGAGACCCAGTACTTC
CDR3: CASSFSPETQYF

length: 14
D: .
J: TRBJ1-1
V: TRBV5-1
size: .
DNA: TGCGCCAGCAGCTTGAGCGGGGCGAACACTGAAGCTTTCTTT
CDR3: CASSLSGANTEAFF

length: 15
D: TRBD2
J: TRBJ2-2
V: TRBV13
size: .
DNA: TGTGCCAGCAGCAACGCGGGAGGAGGAACCGGGGAGCTGTTTTTT
CDR3: CASSNAGGGTGELFF

length: 15
D: .
J: TRBJ1-1
V: TRBV4-2
size: .
DNA: TGTGCCAGCAGCCACCTTCAAGTCGAGTACACTGAAGCTTTCTTT
CDR3: CASSHLQVEYTEAFF

length: 14
D: .
J: TRBJ1-5
V: TRBV6-5
size: .
DNA: TGTGCCAGCAGTTACGGGCAGAACAATCAGCCCCAGCATTTT
CDR3: CASSYGQNNQPQHF

length: 13
D: .
J: TRBJ2-5
V: TRBV12-5
size: .
DNA: TGTGCTAGTGGTCTCGACAGAGGAGAGACCCAGTACTTC
CDR3: CASGLDRGETQYF

length: 16
D: TRBD1
J: TRBJ2-1
V: TRBV6-5
size: .
DNA: TGTGCCAGCAGTTCACGTCCCGGGACAGGGTTCCGGGAGCAGTTCTTC
CDR3: CASSSRPGTGFREQFF

length: 17
D: TRBD2
J: TRBJ2-5
V: TRBV5-1
size: .
DNA: TGCGCCAGCAGCTTGGCCGGGACTAGCGGCCACCAAGAGACCCAGTACTTC
CDR3: CASSLAGTSGHQETQYF

length: 13
D: .
J: TRBJ1-6
V: TRBV30
size: .
DNA: TGTGCCTGGAGCAAGACAGCTAATTCACCCCTCCACTTT
CDR3: CAWSKTANSPLHF

length: 15
D: .
J: TRBJ2-1
V: TRBV7-3
size: .
DNA: TGTGCCAGCAGCTTGGGTGGAGGCACCTACAATGAGCAGTTCTTC
CDR3: CASSLGGGTYNEQFF

length: 14
D: .
J: TRBJ1-1
V: TRBV5-1
size: few
DNA: TGTGCCAGCAGCTTGGGCCCAGTGAACACTGAAGCTTTCTTT
CDR3: CASSLGPVNTEAFF